This TCR beta chain was identified during a study of shared clonotypes between healthy human individuals. This clone was picked up one time. CDR3 length: 15 residues. The V gene's germline CDR1 is SGHTA and CDR2 FQGNSA. V lost 1 base to trimming and J lost 0 bases, with 10 bases between them. Healthy adults negative for HIV, lacking recent acute infections or vaccinations, served as donors. Clones were sequenced by immunoSEQ multiplex PCR, and TCRdb holds only the in-frame ones, with some missing. The sample comprises fewer than 1.8 million clones, approximately 98.5% of which are singletons, and 0.36% rests with the top ten.

The chain carries TRBV7-2 and TRBJ2-7, with a possible D match to TRBD1 (6 bases). This clonotype was sampled from a man in his thirties or forties in good health. What was sequenced was naive CD4+ T cells sorted from blood. Subset noted: CD45RA+ positively selected. The CDR3 DNA reads TGTGCCAGCAGCTTAGATTGGACAGCCTCCTACGAGCAGTACTTC. As protein: CASSLDWTASYEQYF. Variable domain in full (rest from reference TRBV7-2 and TRBJ2-7): GAGVSQSPSNKVTEKGKDVELRCDPISGHTALYWYRQSLGQGLEFLIYFQGNSAPDKSGLPSDRFSAERTGGSVSTLTIQRTQQEDSAVYLCASSLDWTASYEQYFGPGTRLTVT.